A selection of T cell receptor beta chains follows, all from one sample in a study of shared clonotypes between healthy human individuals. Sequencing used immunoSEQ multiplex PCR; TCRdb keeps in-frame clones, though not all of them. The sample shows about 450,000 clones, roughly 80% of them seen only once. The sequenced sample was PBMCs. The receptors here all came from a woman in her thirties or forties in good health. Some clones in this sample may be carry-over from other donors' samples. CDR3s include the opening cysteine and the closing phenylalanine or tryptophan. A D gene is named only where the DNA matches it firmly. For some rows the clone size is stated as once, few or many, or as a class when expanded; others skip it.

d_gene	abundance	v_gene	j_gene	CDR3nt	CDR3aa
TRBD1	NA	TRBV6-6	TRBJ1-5	TGTGCCGGCAGTTACGGACAGGGAAGCCAGCCCCAGCATTTT	CAGSYGQGSQPQHF
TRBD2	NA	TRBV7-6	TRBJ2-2	TGTGCCAGCAGCTTAGTCGGTAGCGGGAGATCTAAGGGCGGGGAGCTGTTTTTT	CASSLVGSGRSKGGELFF
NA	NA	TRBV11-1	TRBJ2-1	TGTGCCAGCAGCCTACCGGAGGGTGGGAATGAGCAGTTCTTC	CASSLPEGGNEQFF
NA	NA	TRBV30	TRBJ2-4	TGTGCCTGGAACCCGGACGGAGGAGCGAGCAACATTCAGTACTTC	CAWNPDGGASNIQYF
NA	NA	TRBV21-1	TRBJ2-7	TGTGCCACCTCCACCAGATACAGAGCCTACGAGCAGTACTTC	CATSTRYRAYEQYF
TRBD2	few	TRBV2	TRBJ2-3	TGTGCCAGCAGTGGAAACGGGAGGGGTGATACGCAGTATTTT	CASSGNGRGDTQYF
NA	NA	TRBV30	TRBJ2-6	TGTGCCTGGAGTCCATTTAATCTAGGGGCCAACGTCCTGACTTTC	CAWSPFNLGANVLTF
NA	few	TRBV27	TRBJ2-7	TGTGCCAGCAGCCCGGGACATATCTACGAGCAGTACTTC	CASSPGHIYEQYF
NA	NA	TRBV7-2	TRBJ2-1	TGTGCCAGCAGCCCAGTAGTAGGGAACAATGAGCAGTTCTTC	CASSPVVGNNEQFF
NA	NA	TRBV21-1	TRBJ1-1	TGTGCCAGCAGCAAAGGGTTGGTGAACACTGAAGCTTTCTTT	CASSKGLVNTEAFF
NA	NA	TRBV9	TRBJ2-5	TGTGCCAGCAGCGTCTCCGGGATCCAAATTGCCCAAGAGACCCAGTACTTC	CASSVSGIQIAQETQYF
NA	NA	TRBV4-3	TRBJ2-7	TGCGCCAGCAGCCAAACTCCCACAGGGAGACACGAGCAGTACTTC	CASSQTPTGRHEQYF
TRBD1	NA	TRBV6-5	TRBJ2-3	TGTGCCACAAGACAGGGATCCCGAGATACGCAGTATTTT	CATRQGSRDTQYF
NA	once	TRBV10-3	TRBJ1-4	TGTGCCATCAGTGAGAGGGGGGAAAGGGCTAATGAAAAACTGTTTTTT	CAISERGERANEKLFF
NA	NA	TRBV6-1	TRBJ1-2	TGTGCCAGCAGTGAAAGGGGATCCAACTATGGCTACACCTTC	CASSERGSNYGYTF
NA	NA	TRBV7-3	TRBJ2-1	TGTGCCAGCAGCCCCCTCGGCGGCCAGGGCGATGAGCAGTTCTTC	CASSPLGGQGDEQFF
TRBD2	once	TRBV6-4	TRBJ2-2	TGTGCCAGCAGTGACTCTGTAGCGGGAGCATGGGGGACCGGGGAGCTGTTTTTT	CASSDSVAGAWGTGELFF
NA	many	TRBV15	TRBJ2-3	TGTGCCACCAGCAGAGATCGGAGAACCCCCACAGATACGCAGTATTTT	CATSRDRRTPTDTQYF
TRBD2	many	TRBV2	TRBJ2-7	TGTGCCAGCAGTGCGGGAGGGGCCTACGAGCAGTACTTC	CASSAGGAYEQYF
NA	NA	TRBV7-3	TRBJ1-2	TGTGCCAGCAGCTTAGGGATTTCGGATCGTGGCTACACCTTC	CASSLGISDRGYTF
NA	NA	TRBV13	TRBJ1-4	TGTGCCAGCAGCCGACAGGCCCGTGAAAAACTGTTTTTT	CASSRQAREKLFF
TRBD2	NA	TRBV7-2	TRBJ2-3	TGTGCCAGTCTACTAGCGGGGGCCACAGATACGCAGTATTTT	CASLLAGATDTQYF
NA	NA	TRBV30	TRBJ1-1	TGTGCCTGGAGTGTTTGGGGGCCGTTCACTGAAGCTTTCTTT	CAWSVWGPFTEAFF
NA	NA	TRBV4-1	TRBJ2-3	TGCGCCAGCAGCCGGACTCTCGGAGCGGATACGCAGTATTTT	CASSRTLGADTQYF